The rows below give T cell receptor beta chains drawn from one sample of a study of shared clonotypes between healthy human individuals. Assay used: immunoSEQ multiplex PCR; TCRdb lists only in-frame clones, some missing. The sample consists of about 560,000 clones, just over 75% of them appearing once. The sequenced material came from PBMCs. These receptors were obtained from a woman in her thirties or forties in good health. Some clones in this sample may be carry-over from other donors' samples. CDR3s include the opening cysteine and the closing phenylalanine or tryptophan. A D gene is named only where the DNA matches it firmly. Clone size is not always given. Where it is, it says once, few, many or a class for expanded clones.

clone size	D gene	V gene	J gene	CDR3 protein	CDR3 DNA
.	TRBD2	TRBV5-1	TRBJ2-3	CASSFSLAANRDTQYF	TGCGCCAGCAGCTTTTCACTAGCGGCTAATCGAGATACGCAGTATTTT
.	TRBD2	TRBV27	TRBJ2-1	CASSPTRLAGHEQFF	TGTGCCAGCAGTCCAACGCGGCTAGCGGGACATGAGCAGTTCTTC
.	.	TRBV15	TRBJ1-2	CATSRARGGGYGYTF	TGTGCCACCAGCAGAGCGCGCGGAGGCGGGTACGGGTACACCTTC
few	.	TRBV5-1	TRBJ2-2	CASSLGQTGELFF	TGCGCCAGCAGCTTGGGACAGACCGGGGAGCTGTTTTTT
.	TRBD2	TRBV10-1	TRBJ2-5	CASRMSGEETQYF	TGCGCCAGCAGAATGAGCGGGGAAGAGACCCAGTACTTC
few	.	TRBV15	TRBJ1-2	CATSSGRISLYTF	TGTGCCACCAGCAGCGGAAGGATATCCCTCTACACCTTC
.	.	TRBV10-1	TRBJ1-5	CASSISTGRINQPQHF	TGCGCCAGCAGCATCAGTACAGGACGGATCAATCAGCCCCAGCATTTT
.	.	TRBV5-1	TRBJ1-5	CASSLVPDSNQPQHF	TGCGCCAGCAGCTTGGTACCAGATAGCAATCAGCCCCAGCATTTT
.	.	TRBV6-6	TRBJ1-2	CASSYPGRYGYTF	TGTGCCAGCAGTTACCCCGGACGTTATGGCTACACCTTC
.	.	TRBV5-1	TRBJ2-6	CASSLDVGSGANVLTF	TGCGCCAGCAGCTTGGACGTGGGGTCTGGGGCCAACGTCCTGACTTTC
.	TRBD1	TRBV13	TRBJ2-2	CATPTGEANTGELFF	TGTGCCACCCCAACAGGGGAAGCGAACACCGGGGAGCTGTTTTTT
.	TRBD1	TRBV6-5	TRBJ1-1	CASRVYRGDTKAFF	TGTGCCAGCAGGGTCTACAGGGGGGATACTAAAGCTTTCTTT
.	.	TRBV7-6	TRBJ2-1	CASSLVVGSSYNEQFF	TGTGCCAGCAGCTTAGTCGTCGGGAGCTCCTACAATGAGCAGTTCTTC
.	TRBD1	TRBV9	TRBJ2-1	CASSVDTGGMNEQFF	TGTGCCAGCAGCGTTGATACAGGGGGCATGAATGAGCAGTTCTTC
.	TRBD2	TRBV4-1	TRBJ2-5	CASSQGLAGRETQYF	TGCGCCAGCAGCCAAGGTCTAGCGGGACGGGAGACCCAGTACTTC
.	TRBD1	TRBV11-2	TRBJ2-1	CASSKGQGAPNEQFF	TGTGCCAGCAGCAAAGGCCAGGGGGCACCGAATGAGCAGTTCTTC
.	TRBD2	TRBV27	TRBJ2-1	CASSLYGLAGQLSYNEQFF	TGTGCCAGCAGTTTATATGGACTAGCGGGACAGCTCTCCTACAATGAGCAGTTCTTC
.	.	TRBV11-2	TRBJ2-3	CASSPTGADTQYF	TGTGCCAGCAGCCCTACTGGCGCAGATACGCAGTATTTT
.	.	TRBV10-1	TRBJ1-5	CASSDPTPQHF	TGCGCCAGCAGTGACCCAACGCCCCAGCATTTT
.	TRBD1	TRBV18	TRBJ1-2	CASSPTSDRAYGYTF	TGTGCCAGCTCACCAACTTCCGACAGGGCCTATGGCTACACCTTC
.	.	TRBV7-2	TRBJ2-2	CASSLLGGNTGELFF	TGTGCCAGCAGCCTATTGGGGGGAAACACCGGGGAGCTGTTTTTT
.	.	TRBV29-1	TRBJ2-5	CSALGQSQETQYF	TGCAGCGCCTTGGGACAATCCCAAGAGACCCAGTACTTC
many	.	TRBV29-1	TRBJ2-7	CSVVLMKSDEQYF	TGCAGCGTTGTGCTAATGAAGTCAGACGAGCAGTACTTC
.	.	TRBV2	TRBJ1-2	CASSRDRTNYGYTF	TGTGCCAGTAGCCGGGACCGCACTAACTATGGCTACACCTTC
.	TRBD1	TRBV5-5	TRBJ1-4	CASSLPGTGGREKLFF	TGTGCCAGCAGCTTGCCCGGGACAGGTGGGCGTGAAAAACTGTTTTTT
.	.	TRBV18	TRBJ1-1	CASSPSPAEAFF	TGTGCCAGCTCACCGTCCCCTGCTGAAGCTTTCTTT
.	.	TRBV11-2	TRBJ2-1	CASSLNPLRDEQFF	TGTGCCAGCAGCCTCAATCCTCTACGCGATGAGCAGTTCTTC
.	.	TRBV11-3	TRBJ2-7	CASRDRGASYEQYF	TGTGCCAGCAGGGACCGGGGGGCGAGCTACGAGCAGTACTTC
.	TRBD2	TRBV4-2	TRBJ2-5	CASSPRLAGGPVQETQYF	TGTGCCAGCAGCCCGCGACTAGCGGGAGGGCCGGTGCAAGAGACCCAGTACTTC
.	.	TRBV15	TRBJ1-4	CATSRDLGGEKLFF	TGTGCCACCAGCAGAGATTTGGGTGGTGAAAAACTGTTTTTT
many	TRBD1	TRBV27	TRBJ1-2	CASSLGQGVGGYTF	TGTGCCAGCAGCCTGGGACAGGGAGTAGGGGGCTACACCTTC
.	TRBD2	TRBV5-1	TRBJ2-1	CASSLAGTSVHNEQFF	TGCGCCAGCAGCTTGGCAGGGACTAGCGTTCACAATGAGCAGTTCTTC
few	.	TRBV30	TRBJ2-7	CAWSGPGQAYF	TGTGCCTGGAGTGGACCCGGCCAGGCGTACTTC
.	TRBD2	TRBV7-3	TRBJ2-7	CASSFNSGSYSEQYF	TGTGCCAGCAGCTTCAACAGCGGGAGTTATTCCGAGCAGTACTTC
.	.	TRBV6-6	TRBJ1-1	CASSYPGSNPEAFF	TGTGCCAGCAGTTACCCGGGGAGTAATCCTGAAGCTTTCTTT
.	TRBD1	TRBV11-2	TRBJ2-1	CASSSPTGGQFF	TGTGCCAGCAGCTCCCCTACAGGGGGGCAGTTCTTC
many	TRBD1	TRBV7-3	TRBJ1-3	CASSGTGTSGNTIYF	TGTGCCAGCAGCGGGACAGGGACCTCTGGAAACACCATATATTTT
.	TRBD1	TRBV28	TRBJ1-1	CASSPPYRGNTEAFF	TGTGCCAGCAGTCCACCCTACAGGGGCAACACTGAAGCTTTCTTT
.	TRBD1	TRBV28	TRBJ2-7	CASSRPRQGSTYEQYF	TGTGCCAGCAGTCGGCCCAGACAGGGCTCAACCTACGAGCAGTACTTC
.	TRBD1	TRBV5-1	TRBJ1-2	CASSAMLGQGDGYTF	TGCGCCAGCAGCGCGATGCTAGGACAGGGTGATGGCTACACCTTC
.	TRBD2	TRBV5-4	TRBJ2-2	CASSLALGTISGELFF	TGTGCCAGCAGCTTGGCTCTCGGGACTATATCCGGGGAGCTGTTTTTT
.	TRBD2	TRBV2	TRBJ2-5	CASKSGRAGETQYF	TGTGCCAGCAAGAGCGGGAGGGCCGGGGAGACCCAGTACTTC
.	.	TRBV2	TRBJ1-3	CASWGGPGSGNTIYF	TGTGCCAGCTGGGGTGGGCCGGGCTCTGGAAACACCATATATTTT
few	TRBD2	TRBV11-2	TRBJ2-1	CASSSKRGSYNEQFF	TGTGCCAGCAGCTCTAAGCGGGGATCCTACAATGAGCAGTTCTTC
few	TRBD1	TRBV9	TRBJ1-1	CASSVFRTGEAFF	TGTGCCAGCAGCGTGTTCCGGACAGGTGAAGCTTTCTTT
many	.	TRBV5-8	TRBJ1-3	CASIRTGSGNTIYF	TGTGCCAGCATCCGTACAGGATCTGGAAACACCATATATTTT
.	.	TRBV25-1	TRBJ1-4	CASSEQPNEKLFF	TGTGCCAGCAGTGAACAGCCTAATGAAAAACTGTTTTTT
.	.	TRBV5-1	TRBJ1-2	CASSLRLGTANYGYTF	TGCGCCAGCAGCTTGAGACTGGGAACGGCTAACTATGGCTACACCTTC
.	.	TRBV7-3	TRBJ2-1	CASSSRADNEQFF	TGTGCCAGCAGCTCTAGGGCGGACAATGAGCAGTTCTTC
.	TRBD1	TRBV11-3	TRBJ2-3	CASSPDRGTDTQYF	TGTGCCAGCAGCCCAGACAGGGGCACAGATACGCAGTATTTT
.	TRBD1	TRBV29-1	TRBJ2-6	CSATGGSGANVLTF	TGCAGCGCCACAGGGGGGTCTGGGGCCAACGTCCTGACTTTC
.	.	TRBV5-8	TRBJ1-5	CASSRGEGVVGQPQHF	TGTGCCAGCAGCCGGGGGGAGGGTGTTGTAGGTCAGCCCCAGCATTTT
.	.	TRBV18	TRBJ1-1	CASSPEGSRTEAFF	TGTGCCAGCTCACCAGAAGGCAGCCGAACTGAAGCTTTCTTT
.	.	TRBV6-1	TRBJ1-1	CASSRTEAVEAFF	TGTGCCAGCAGCCGGACGGAGGCCGTTGAAGCTTTCTTT